The T cell receptor (beta chain) described here comes from a study of blood T cell repertoires in COVID-19. On the study more broadly: The cDNA or gDNA used as material had been derived from T cells, B-cell-depleted T cells, or PBMCs.

In the study's own analysis: By means of reference gene primer amplification, nucleated cell counts were estimated. Assay: immunoSEQ multiplex PCR; the TCRdb copy retains only in-frame clones and omits some. V and J calls and clone size are copied from that table; D and trimming were computed from the DNA. Of 280,000 or so clones in the sample, 88% were seen once. The CDR3 has 14 residues. V shed 10 bases and J shed 2 bases, with 15 bases lying between them. CDR1 is ENHRY and CDR2 is SYGVKD in the germline V gene. V is TRBV10-3 and J is TRBJ1-5; D is possibly TRBD1 (6 bases). The specimen sequenced was peripheral blood. This clonotype was sampled from a man aged 18 to 30 with active or convalescent COVID-19. CDR3 sequence: CATSNRVGNQPQHF. DNA of the CDR3: TGTGCCACTTCGAACAGGGTCGGCAATCAGCCCCAGCATTTT.